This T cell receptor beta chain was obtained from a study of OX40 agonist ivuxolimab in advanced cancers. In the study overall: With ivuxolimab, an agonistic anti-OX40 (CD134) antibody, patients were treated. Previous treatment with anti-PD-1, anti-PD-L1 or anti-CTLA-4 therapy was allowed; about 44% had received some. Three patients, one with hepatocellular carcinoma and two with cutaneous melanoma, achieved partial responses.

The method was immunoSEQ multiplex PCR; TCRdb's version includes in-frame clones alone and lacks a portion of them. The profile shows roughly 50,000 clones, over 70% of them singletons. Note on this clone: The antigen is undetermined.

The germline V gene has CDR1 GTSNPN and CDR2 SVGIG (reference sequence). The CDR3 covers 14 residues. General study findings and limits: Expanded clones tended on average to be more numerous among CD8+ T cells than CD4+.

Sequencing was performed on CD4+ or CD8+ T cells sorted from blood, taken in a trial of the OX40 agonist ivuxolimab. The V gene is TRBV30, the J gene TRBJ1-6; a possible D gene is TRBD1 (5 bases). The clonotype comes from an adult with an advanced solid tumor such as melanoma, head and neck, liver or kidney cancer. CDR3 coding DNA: TGTGCTTCGTCAAGAGGGGATCGGAATTCACCCCTCCACTTT. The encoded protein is CASSRGDRNSPLHF. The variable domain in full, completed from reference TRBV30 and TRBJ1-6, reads SQTIHQWPATLVQPVGSPLSLECTVEGTSNPNLYWYRQAAGRGLQLLFYSVGIGQISSEVPQNLSASRPQDRQFILSSKKLLLSDSGFYLCASSRGDRNSPLHFGNGTRLTVT.